This T cell receptor (beta chain) was documented in a study of regulatory T cells in long-lasting Graves disease. There are 16 residues in the CDR3. The V and J ends lost 4 bases and 3 bases, in that order; junction bases with no gene match: 10. CDR1 MNHGY and CDR2 SVAAGI come from the germline V gene. This clonotype was seen at least ten times. Regarding time point: newly diagnosed GD, antithyroid drugs for less than 3 months. The authors made the TCR library using RNA they extracted from PBMCs. Building the TCR beta libraries relied on iRepertoire HTBI primers, and CDR3 regions underwent Arm-PCR. One entry per CDR3 protein, called by TCRdb with MiXCR from the multiplex PCR reads. This table holds 400,000 to 500,000 distinct CDR3 sequences, about 15% found once. A further study also used this sample, focusing on T cells in Graves' hyperthyroidism and ophthalmopathy.

This clonotype was sampled from a woman in her 30s with Graves disease. The source material was peripheral blood mononuclear cells (PBMCs), sampled at new diagnosis, from a patient treated with antithyroid drugs. The chain links TRBV6-9 to TRBJ1-1, with 8 bases matching TRBD1. The CDR3 nucleotides are TGTGCCAGCAGTTTATCCAGGGGGCGTATGGACACTGAAGCTTTCTTT. Protein sequence: CASSLSRGRMDTEAFF.